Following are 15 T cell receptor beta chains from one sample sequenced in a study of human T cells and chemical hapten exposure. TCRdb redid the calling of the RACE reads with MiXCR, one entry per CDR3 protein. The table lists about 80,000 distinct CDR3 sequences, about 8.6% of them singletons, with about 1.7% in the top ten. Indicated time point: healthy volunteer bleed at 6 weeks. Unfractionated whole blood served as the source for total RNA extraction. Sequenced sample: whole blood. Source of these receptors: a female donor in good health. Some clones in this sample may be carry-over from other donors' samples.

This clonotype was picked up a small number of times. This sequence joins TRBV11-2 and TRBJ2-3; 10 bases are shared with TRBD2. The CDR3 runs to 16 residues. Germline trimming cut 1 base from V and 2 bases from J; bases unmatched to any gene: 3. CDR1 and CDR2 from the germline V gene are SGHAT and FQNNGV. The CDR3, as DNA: TGTGCCAGCAGCTTAGTAGCGGGGGGCCTCACAGATACGCAGTATTTT. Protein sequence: CASSLVAGGLTDTQYF. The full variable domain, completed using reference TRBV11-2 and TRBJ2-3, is EAGVAQSPRYKIIEKRQSVAFWCNPISGHATLYWYQQILGQGPKLLIQFQNNGVVDDSQLPKDRFSAERLKGVDSTLKIQPAKLEDSAVYLCASSLVAGGLTDTQYFGPGTRLTVL.

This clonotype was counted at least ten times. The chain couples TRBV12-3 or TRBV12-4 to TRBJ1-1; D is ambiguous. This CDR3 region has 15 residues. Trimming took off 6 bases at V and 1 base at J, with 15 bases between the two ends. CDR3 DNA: TGTGCCAGCAGCCCCCAGGTGGGGAGGAACACTGAAGCTTTCTTT. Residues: CASSPQVGRNTEAFF.

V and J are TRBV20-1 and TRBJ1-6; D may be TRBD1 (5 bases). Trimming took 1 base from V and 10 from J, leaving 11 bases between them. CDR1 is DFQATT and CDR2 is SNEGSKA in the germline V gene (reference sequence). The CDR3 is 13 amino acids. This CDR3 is CSARGGAGSPLHF. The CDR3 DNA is TGCAGTGCTAGAGGGGGCGCCGGATCACCCCTCCACTTT.

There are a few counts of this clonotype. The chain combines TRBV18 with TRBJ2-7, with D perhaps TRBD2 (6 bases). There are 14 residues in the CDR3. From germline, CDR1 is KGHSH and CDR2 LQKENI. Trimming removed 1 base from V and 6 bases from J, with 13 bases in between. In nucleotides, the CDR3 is TGTGCCAGCTCACCACGGAGGGAAGGGGCCGAGCAGTACTTC. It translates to CASSPRREGAEQYF.

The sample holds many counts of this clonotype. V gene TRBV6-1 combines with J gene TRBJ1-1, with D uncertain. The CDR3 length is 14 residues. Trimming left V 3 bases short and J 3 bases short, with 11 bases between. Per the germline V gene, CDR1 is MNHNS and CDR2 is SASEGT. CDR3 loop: CASSEDGVYTEAFF. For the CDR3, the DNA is TGTGCCAGCAGTGAGGACGGGGTTTACACTGAAGCTTTCTTT.

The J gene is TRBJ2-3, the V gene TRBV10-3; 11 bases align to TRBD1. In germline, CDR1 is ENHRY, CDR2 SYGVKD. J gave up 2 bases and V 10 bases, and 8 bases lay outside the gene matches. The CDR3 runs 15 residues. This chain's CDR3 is CATLRDRGDTDTQYF. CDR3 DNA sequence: TGTGCCACCTTACGGGACAGGGGGGACACAGATACGCAGTATTTT.

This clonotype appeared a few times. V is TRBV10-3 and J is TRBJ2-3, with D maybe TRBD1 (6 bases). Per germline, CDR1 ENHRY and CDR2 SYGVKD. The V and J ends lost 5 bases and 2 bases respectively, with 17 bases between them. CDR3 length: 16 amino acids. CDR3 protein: CAISRSGTKITDTQYF. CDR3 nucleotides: TGTGCCATCAGTCGTTCCGGGACAAAGATCACAGATACGCAGTATTTT.

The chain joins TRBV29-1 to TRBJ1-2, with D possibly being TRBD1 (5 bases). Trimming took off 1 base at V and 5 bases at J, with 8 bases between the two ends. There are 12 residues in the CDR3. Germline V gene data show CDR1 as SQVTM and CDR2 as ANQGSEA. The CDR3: CSVEVPGYGYTF. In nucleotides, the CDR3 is TGCAGCGTTGAAGTCCCAGGGTATGGCTACACCTTC.

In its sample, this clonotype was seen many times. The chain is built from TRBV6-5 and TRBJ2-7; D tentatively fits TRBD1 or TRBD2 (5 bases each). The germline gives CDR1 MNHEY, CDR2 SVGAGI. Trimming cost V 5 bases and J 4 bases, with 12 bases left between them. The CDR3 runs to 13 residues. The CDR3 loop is CASSRDVTYEQYF. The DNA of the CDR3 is TGTGCCAGCAGTCGGGACGTTACATACGAGCAGTACTTC.

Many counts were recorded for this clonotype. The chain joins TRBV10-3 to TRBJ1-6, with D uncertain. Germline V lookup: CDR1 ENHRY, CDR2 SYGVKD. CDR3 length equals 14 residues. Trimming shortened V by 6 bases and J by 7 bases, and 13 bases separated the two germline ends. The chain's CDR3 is CAIRSAVDNSPLHF. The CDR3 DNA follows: TGTGCCATCAGATCCGCAGTGGACAATTCACCCCTCCACTTT.

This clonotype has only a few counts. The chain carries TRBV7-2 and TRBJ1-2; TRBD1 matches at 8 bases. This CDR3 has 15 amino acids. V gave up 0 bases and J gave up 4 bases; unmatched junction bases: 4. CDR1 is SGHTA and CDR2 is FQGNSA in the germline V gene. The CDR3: CASSLAPGGGYGYTF. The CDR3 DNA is TGTGCCAGCAGCTTAGCTCCAGGGGGCGGCTATGGCTACACCTTC.

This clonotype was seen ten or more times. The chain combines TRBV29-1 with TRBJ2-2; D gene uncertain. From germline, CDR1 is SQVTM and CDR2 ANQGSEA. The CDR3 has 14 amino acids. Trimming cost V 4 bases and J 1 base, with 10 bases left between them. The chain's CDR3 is CSVVGFLNTGELFF. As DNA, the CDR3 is TGCAGCGTTGTCGGCTTTTTGAACACCGGGGAGCTGTTTTTT.

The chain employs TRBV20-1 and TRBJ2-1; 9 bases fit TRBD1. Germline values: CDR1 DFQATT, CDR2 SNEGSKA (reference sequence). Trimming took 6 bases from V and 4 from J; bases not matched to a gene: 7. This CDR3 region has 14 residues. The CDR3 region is CSAKRQGDYNEQFF. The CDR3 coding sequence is TGCAGTGCAAAAAGACAGGGGGATTACAATGAGCAGTTCTTC.

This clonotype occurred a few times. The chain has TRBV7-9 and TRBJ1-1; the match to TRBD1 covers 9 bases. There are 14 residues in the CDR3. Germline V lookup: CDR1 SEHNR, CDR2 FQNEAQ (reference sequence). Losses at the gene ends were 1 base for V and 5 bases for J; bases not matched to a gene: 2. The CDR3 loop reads CASSLGDRVTEAFF. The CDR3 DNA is TGTGCCAGCAGCTTAGGGGACAGGGTAACTGAAGCTTTCTTT.

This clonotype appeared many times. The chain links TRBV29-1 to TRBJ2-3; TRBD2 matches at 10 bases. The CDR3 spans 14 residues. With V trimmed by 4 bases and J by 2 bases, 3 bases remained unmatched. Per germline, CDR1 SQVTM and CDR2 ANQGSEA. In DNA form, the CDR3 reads TGCAGCGTTGGGCTAGCGGGAGCCACAGATACGCAGTATTTT. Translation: CSVGLAGATDTQYF.